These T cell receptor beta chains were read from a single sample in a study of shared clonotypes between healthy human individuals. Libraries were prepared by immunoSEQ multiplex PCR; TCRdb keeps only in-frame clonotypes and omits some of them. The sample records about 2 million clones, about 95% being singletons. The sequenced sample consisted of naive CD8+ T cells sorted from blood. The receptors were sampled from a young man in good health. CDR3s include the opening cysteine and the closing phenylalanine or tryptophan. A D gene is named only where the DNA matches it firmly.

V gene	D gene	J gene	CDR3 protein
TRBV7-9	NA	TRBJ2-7	CASSLVLGGGAYASYEQYF
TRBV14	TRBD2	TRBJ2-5	CASSPGLAHQETQYF
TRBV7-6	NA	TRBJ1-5	CASSLNAGSNQPQHF
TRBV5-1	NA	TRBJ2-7	CASSLGTGYEQYF
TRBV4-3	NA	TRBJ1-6	CASSQDFRDSPLHF
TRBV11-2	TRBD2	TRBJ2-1	CASRPSGTSGYNEQFF
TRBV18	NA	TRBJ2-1	CASSPPSLDEQFF
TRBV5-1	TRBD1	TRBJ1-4	CASSSDRGATNEKLFF
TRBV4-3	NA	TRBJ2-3	CASSQFLSIRLDTQYF
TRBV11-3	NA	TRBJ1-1	CASGRGSTEAFF
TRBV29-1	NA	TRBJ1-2	CSPVRANYGYTF
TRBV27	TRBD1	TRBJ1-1	CASSMGQGFRAFF
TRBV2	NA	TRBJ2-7	CASSESAGAPYEQYF
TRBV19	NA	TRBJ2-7	CASSTGPDQYEQYF
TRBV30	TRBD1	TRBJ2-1	CACHSGQGAYNEQFF
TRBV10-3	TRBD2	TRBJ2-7	CAISGASGRVMIYEQYF
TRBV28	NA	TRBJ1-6	CASTLLSAGSSYNSPLHF
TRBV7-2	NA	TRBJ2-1	CASSSRVLVSPYNEQFF
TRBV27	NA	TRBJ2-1	CASSFTKNNEQFF
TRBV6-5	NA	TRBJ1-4	CASSPGPNEKLFF
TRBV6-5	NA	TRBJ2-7	CASSYGDIREQYF
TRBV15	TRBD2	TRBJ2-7	CATSRGDSGSYEQYF
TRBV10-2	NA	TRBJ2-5	CASSDYQETQYF
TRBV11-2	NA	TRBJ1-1	CASRPTLNTEAFF
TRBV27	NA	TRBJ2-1	CASSLSSGTGVYGYTYEQFF
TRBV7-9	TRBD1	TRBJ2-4	CASSLGTGKNIQYF
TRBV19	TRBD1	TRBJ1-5	CASRLYRDSVQPQHF
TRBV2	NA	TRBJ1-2	CASTDSIYGYTF
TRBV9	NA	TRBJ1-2	CASSPVPGQTYGYTF
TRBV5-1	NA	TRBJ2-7	CASSLELHSSYEQYF
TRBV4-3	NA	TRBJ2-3	CASSQGSNSDTQYF
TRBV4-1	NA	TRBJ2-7	CASSQVSQGSLYEQYF
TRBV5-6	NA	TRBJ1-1	CASTDGAEAFF
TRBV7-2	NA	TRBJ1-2	CASSLGQLLNYGYTF
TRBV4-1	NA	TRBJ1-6	CASSQDWGSPLHF
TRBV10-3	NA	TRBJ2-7	CAISLLGRFNEQYF
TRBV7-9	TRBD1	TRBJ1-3	CASSNRQGNTIYF
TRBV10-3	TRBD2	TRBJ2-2	CAISDLAGGGTGELFF
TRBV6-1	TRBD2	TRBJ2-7	CASSQTSGYEQYF
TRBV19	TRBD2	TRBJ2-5	CASSTGTSGSRETQYF
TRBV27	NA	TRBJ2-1	CASTSLWRGREQFF